The 8 T cell receptor beta chains listed next were all sequenced from one sample in a study of T cell repertoires in aging, cancer and after chemotherapy. The template was genomic DNA from peripheral blood, not RNA. Rearranged V-D-J TRB sequences were amplified with a mixed TRB-A/B primer pool. TCRdb redid the calling of the multiplex PCR reads with MiXCR, one entry per CDR3 protein. The sample shows about 1,600 distinct CDR3 sequences, approximately 31% of them seen only once. Sequenced input: blood. These receptors originate from a human donor with a solid tumor.

Details on this clonotype: Possible read error: a much larger clone is one base away. The V and J genes are TRBV7-2 and TRBJ1-2; 8 nucleotides line up with TRBD1. Germline lookup yields CDR1 SGHTA and CDR2 FQGNSA. The J segment lost 4 bases and the V segment lost 6 bases, leaving 4 bases of the junction unmatched. The CDR3 has 13 amino acids. CDR3 residues: CASSVTGAYGYTF. Written as DNA, the CDR3 is TGTGCCAGCAGTGTGACAGGGGCCTATGGCTACACCTTC.

The chain couples TRBV20-1 to TRBJ2-7, with unresolved D. Trimming cost V 5 bases and J 4 bases, with 15 bases left between them. CDR3 size: 13 residues. Germline V CDR1 and CDR2: DFQATT, SNEGSKA (reference sequence). CDR3 in amino acids: CSARRSIGYEQYF. Written as DNA, the CDR3 is TGCAGTGCTCGCCGCTCCATAGGATACGAGCAGTACTTC.

This clonotype was detected only a few times. The chain combines TRBV7-2 with TRBJ2-7; possible D gene TRBD2, 5 bases. Trimming removed 1 base at V and 2 bases at J, with 12 bases between. Germline assignment: CDR1 SGHTA and CDR2 FQGNSA. The CDR3 is made up of 15 amino acids. DNA of the CDR3: TGTGCCAGCAGCTTAGAAGGCGGGCGGACCTACGAGCAGTACTTC. Translating it yields CASSLEGGRTYEQYF.

The sample holds a few counts of this clonotype. The chain combines TRBV15 with TRBJ2-7; 7 nucleotides match TRBD1. J was trimmed by 2 bases and V by 0 bases; bases with no gene match: 4. Germline assignment: CDR1 LNHNV and CDR2 YYDKDF (reference sequence). The CDR3 extends over 15 amino acids. CDR3 protein: CATSRDEGATYEQYF. The CDR3 coding sequence is TGTGCCACCAGCAGAGATGAGGGGGCTACCTACGAGCAGTACTTC.

By share, this clonotype counts as large. The chain uses TRBV6-5 and TRBJ1-6; D ambiguous. Trimming took off 11 bases at V and 3 bases at J, with 11 bases between the two ends. The CDR3 has 13 residues. Germline V CDR1 and CDR2: MNHEY, SVGAGI. DNA of the CDR3: TGTGCCTCCACGGATAACTATAATTCACCCCTCCACTTT. Translated, it gives CASTDNYNSPLHF.

Judged by abundance, this clonotype is large (0.1 to 1%). The gene calls are TRBV6-4 and TRBJ2-1; 10 bases are a match to TRBD2. Germline CDR1 is MRHNA and CDR2 is SNTAGT. This CDR3 has 14 amino acids. V lost 2 bases, J lost 9 bases, and 4 bases stayed unmatched. CDR3 residues: CASSDGTSVGEQFF. CDR3 DNA: TGTGCCAGCAGTGACGGGACTAGCGTAGGTGAGCAGTTCTTC.

V usage is TRBV19 and J usage is TRBJ1-3; TRBD1 matches at 8 bases. This CDR3 has 14 residues. The junction had 5 bases not matched to a gene; V was cut back by 8 bases and J by 2 bases. CDR1 LNHDA and CDR2 SQIVND come from the germline V gene (reference sequence). Written as DNA, the CDR3 is TGTGCCAGTTTGACGACAGGGGCTGGAAACACCATATATTTT. The encoded protein is CASLTTGAGNTIYF.

This rearrangement joins TRBV12-3 or TRBV12-4 to TRBJ1-3, with D tentatively TRBD1 (6 bases). V lost 1 base and J lost 0, with 10 bases in between. The CDR3 is 16 amino acids. The CDR3 region is CASSLVTGGSGNTIYF. CDR3 bases: TGTGCCAGCAGTTTAGTGACAGGAGGCTCTGGAAACACCATATATTTT.